These 29 T cell receptor beta chains were sequenced from one sample in a study of blood T cell repertoires in COVID-19. Sequencing was performed with immunoSEQ multiplex PCR; in TCRdb, only in-frame clones are kept and a portion is missing. The data contain 100,000 to 120,000 clones, about 75% of them singletons. Sequenced sample: peripheral blood. The origin of the receptors is a woman of 80 years or more with active or convalescent COVID-19.

This chain uses TRBV29-1 with TRBJ2-4; the D is unclear. Germline CDR1 SQVTM, CDR2 ANQGSEA. The CDR3 length is 13 residues. The V and J ends lost 6 bases and 0 bases respectively, with 9 bases between them. The CDR3 protein is CSVELVAKNIQYF. CDR3 nucleotide sequence: TGCAGCGTGGAGCTGGTAGCCAAAAACATTCAGTACTTC.

This chain uses TRBV5-1 with TRBJ2-6, with 8 bases identical to TRBD2. CDR3 length: 21 amino acids. The ends lost 0 bases at V and 0 bases at J; junction bases unmatched: 14. CDR1 and CDR2 (germline): SGHRS, YFSETQ. Written as DNA, the CDR3 is TGCGCCAGCAGCTTGGTTGCGGGAGGAGGTTTTTCGTTCTCTGGGGCCAACGTCCTGACTTTC. Protein: CASSLVAGGGFSFSGANVLTF.

Worth noting for this clone: This sample also contains other DNA sequences that code for the same CDR3. The chain carries TRBV3-1 (or the pseudogene TRBV3-2) and TRBJ1-1; D call uncertain. CDR3 length: 13 residues. Per the germline V gene, CDR1 is LGHDT and CDR2 is YNNKEL (reference sequence). Trimming shortened V by 1 base and J by 4 bases, and 7 bases separated the two germline ends. The chain's CDR3 is CASSQGRGTEAFF. The DNA of the CDR3 is TGTGCCAGCAGCCAAGGGCGGGGCACTGAAGCTTTCTTT.

In DNA form, the CDR3 reads TGCAGCGTTACAACAGGGGGCTATGGCTACACCTTC. Its protein is CSVTTGGYGYTF. The chain carries TRBV29-1 and TRBJ1-2; TRBD1 agrees at 8 bases. Germline V gives CDR1 SQVTM, CDR2 ANQGSEA. This CDR3 comprises 12 residues. Unmatched junction bases numbered 3, after V lost 5 bases and J lost 4 bases.

The chain recombines TRBV7-9 with TRBJ1-2; D perhaps matches TRBD1 (5 bases). Germline loops: CDR1 SEHNR, CDR2 FQNEAQ (reference sequence). V was cut by 1 base and J by 0 bases, with 12 bases left in between. The CDR3 consists of 16 residues. The CDR3 coding sequence is TGTGCCAGCAGCTTAGGGCGGGGGGACGCTAACTATGGCTACACCTTC. It yields the protein CASSLGRGDANYGYTF. The full variable domain, its missing parts supplied by reference TRBV7-9 and TRBJ1-2, is DTGVSQNPRHKITKRGQNVTFRCDPISEHNRLYWYRQTLGQGPEFLTYFQNEAQLEKSRLLSDRFSAERPKGSFSTLEIQRTEQGDSAMYLCASSLGRGDANYGYTFGSGTRLTVV.

V gene TRBV7-9 combines with J gene TRBJ1-1; D is unresolved. V was shortened by 2 bases and J by 1 base, with 8 bases between the two germline ends. CDR1 and CDR2 from the germline V gene are SEHNR and FQNEAQ (reference sequence). The CDR3 runs 14 residues. CDR3 DNA sequence: TGTGCCAGCAGCTTAAGACACAGGAACACTGAAGCTTTCTTT. Translation: CASSLRHRNTEAFF.

About this clone itself: One end of the junction fails to match germline, which may point to a read error. The J gene is TRBJ1-2, the V gene TRBV29-1, with 8 bases matching TRBD1. From germline, CDR1 is SQVTM and CDR2 ANQGSEA. CDR3 length equals 13 residues. The CDR3 spells CSVRTGSNDGYTF. The CDR3 DNA reads TGCAGCGTTCGGACAGGGTCTAACGATGGCTACACCTTC.

This clone showed up just once. The V gene is TRBV27, the J gene TRBJ1-2, with D perhaps TRBD1 (6 bases). This CDR3 is 16 amino acids long. The V end lost 5 bases, the J end lost 5 bases, and 21 bases lay between the germline ends. Germline CDR1 MNHEY, CDR2 SMNVEV (reference sequence). CDR3 protein: CASSQYRQETGYGYTF. CDR3 bases: TGTGCCAGCAGTCAATACAGACAGGAGACGGGATATGGCTACACCTTC.

The chain couples TRBV18 to TRBJ1-2, with D possibly being TRBD1 (6 bases). The CDR3 spans 12 residues. The V end lost 2 bases, the J end lost 6 bases, and 7 bases lay between the germline ends. Germline CDR1 is KGHSH and CDR2 is LQKENI. Here the CDR3 DNA reads TGTGCCAGCTCACCAGGGGGCGATGGCTACACCTTC. Its translation: CASSPGGDGYTF.

The rearrangement joins TRBV29-1 to TRBJ2-1; the match to TRBD2 covers 9 bases. Germline V gene sequence: CDR1 SQVTM, CDR2 ANQGSEA. V dropped 3 bases and J dropped 7; count of bases not matched to a gene: 10. The CDR3 consists of 15 residues. The CDR3, as DNA: TGCAGCGTTGATTTAGGGACTAGCAGAAGTAATGAGCAGTTCTTC. It specifies CSVDLGTSRSNEQFF.

This clone turned up a few times. The chain recombines TRBV27 with TRBJ2-7; possible D gene TRBD2, 5 bases. Trimming shortened V by 6 bases and J by 5 bases, and 32 bases separated the two germline ends. The CDR3 is 19 residues long. CDR1 and CDR2 from the germline V gene are MNHEY and SMNVEV (reference sequence). The CDR3 region has the DNA TGTGCCAGCAGCCACCAGTCCCCTTTCGTTTCGAGGGTAGGCGACGAGCAGTACTTC. It yields the protein CASSHQSPFVSRVGDEQYF.

The genes are TRBV19 and TRBJ2-2; the match to TRBD1 covers 8 bases. V was clipped by 10 bases and J by 0 bases; unmatched bases: 4. This CDR3 has 14 residues. Germline V gene lookup returns CDR1 LNHDA and CDR2 SQIVND (reference sequence). The CDR3 sequence: CATRGQPNTGELFF. The CDR3 nucleotides are TGTGCCACCAGGGGGCAACCGAACACCGGGGAGCTGTTTTTT.

The chain recombines TRBV18 with TRBJ2-1, with 7 bases fitting TRBD2. The CDR3 loop spans 16 amino acids. The germline V gene has CDR1 KGHSH and CDR2 LQKENI. V shed 2 bases, J shed 8 bases, and the junction held 12 bases outside the gene matches. This CDR3 reads CASSPGDRGRGHEQFF. The CDR3 coding sequence is TGTGCCAGCTCACCAGGCGATCGCGGGAGAGGTCATGAGCAGTTCTTC.

The rearrangement uses TRBV5-1 and TRBJ1-4, with unresolved D. From germline, CDR1 is SGHRS and CDR2 YFSETQ. The CDR3 spans 16 residues. V lost 4 bases to trimming and J lost 3 bases, with 16 bases between them. For the CDR3, the DNA is TGCGCCAGCAGCAAATCCCCCAGAAAACCTAATGAAAAACTGTTTTTT. Its protein product is CASSKSPRKPNEKLFF. The variable domain in full, completed from reference TRBV5-1 and TRBJ1-4, reads KAGVTQTPRYLIKTRGQQVTLSCSPISGHRSVSWYQQTPGQGLQFLFEYFSETQRNKGNFPGRFSGRQFSNSRSEMNVSTLELGDSALYLCASSKSPRKPNEKLFFGSGTQLSVL.

J is TRBJ2-1 and V is TRBV5-6; no reliable D call. Germline CDR1 is SGHDT and CDR2 is YYEEEE. V was clipped by 0 bases and J by 5 bases, with 3 bases between them. CDR3 length: 12 residues. The CDR3 is CASSLVDNEQFF. The CDR3 DNA reads TGTGCCAGCAGCTTGGTAGACAATGAGCAGTTCTTC.

This clone was seen a few times. The J gene is TRBJ2-1, the V gene TRBV10-1; 12 bases match TRBD2. The CDR3 sequence is 15 residues long. With V trimmed by 6 bases and J by 4 bases, 4 bases remained unmatched. Germline V gives CDR1 WNHNN, CDR2 SYGVQD (reference sequence). The chain's CDR3 is CASSKTSGSYNEQFF. The CDR3 DNA is TGCGCCAGCAGCAAGACTAGCGGGAGTTACAATGAGCAGTTCTTC.

The chain uses TRBV5-1 and TRBJ2-7; 7 positions match TRBD1. CDR3 length: 15 amino acids. Germline CDR1 and CDR2: SGHRS and YFSETQ. With V trimmed by 2 bases and J by 4 bases, 9 bases remained unmatched. CDR3 residues: CASSFFRDSLYEQYF. Here the CDR3 DNA reads TGCGCCAGCAGCTTTTTCCGGGACAGTCTATACGAGCAGTACTTC.

The chain recombines TRBV24-1 with TRBJ2-1, with 14 bases fitting TRBD2. Trimming removed 4 bases from V and 8 bases from J; junction bases left unmatched: 6. This CDR3 region has 16 residues. Looked up from germline, CDR1 is KGHDR and CDR2 is SFDVKD. In DNA form, the CDR3 reads TGTGCCACCAGTGACCCCGGACTAGCGGGAGGCGATGAGCAGTTCTTC. The encoded protein is CATSDPGLAGGDEQFF.

The V gene is TRBV18, the J gene TRBJ2-3, with D possibly being TRBD2 (6 bases). V lost 6 bases and J lost 7, with 20 bases in between. Germline CDR1 is KGHSH and CDR2 is LQKENI. This CDR3 spans 15 amino acids. The CDR3: CASSQRAGRQNTQYF. The CDR3 nucleotides are TGTGCCAGCTCGCAACGGGCGGGGCGACAGAATACGCAGTATTTT.

The V call is TRBV29-1, the J call TRBJ1-5; D is uncertain. CDR1 is SQVTM, CDR2 ANQGSEA, per germline. V lost 6 bases and J 6 bases, leaving 15 bases between the germline ends. This CDR3 has 13 residues. The CDR3 DNA reads TGCAGCGTGGCGGTGGGGAGGCGTCAGCCCCAGCATTTT. Amino acids: CSVAVGRRQPQHF. Based on the CDR3 plus reference TRBV29-1 and TRBJ1-5, the full variable domain is SAVISQKPSRDICQRGTSLTIQCQVDSQVTMMFWYRQQPGQSLTLIATANQGSEATYESGFVIDKFPISRPNLTFSTLTVSNMSPEDSSIYLCSVAVGRRQPQHFGDGTRLSIL.

This clone was seen only a few times. V usage is TRBV29-1 and J usage is TRBJ2-3, with 12 bases lining up with TRBD2. Unmatched junction bases numbered 1, after V lost 1 base and J lost 2 bases. The germline CDR1 and CDR2 sequences are SQVTM and ANQGSEA. This CDR3 has 15 residues. The CDR3 region has the DNA TGCAGCGTTGAAGGGACTAGCGGGGCCACAGATACGCAGTATTTT. As protein: CSVEGTSGATDTQYF.

The chain has TRBV7-9 and TRBJ1-2; TRBD1 matches 7 bases. Trimming took 5 bases from V and 4 from J; bases not matched to a gene: 4. This CDR3 has 13 residues. The germline gives CDR1 SEHNR, CDR2 FQNEAQ (reference sequence). The CDR3 spells CASSPTGIYGYTF. DNA for the CDR3: TGTGCCAGCAGCCCGACAGGGATCTATGGCTACACCTTC.

A word on this clone: At the DNA level, this CDR3 is encoded by other sequences in the same sample as well. The V and J genes are TRBV5-4 and TRBJ1-2; perhaps TRBD1 as D (5 bases). The CDR3 is 13 amino acids. The germline V and J ends were trimmed by 5 bases and 2 bases, with 10 bases remaining between them. Germline assignment: CDR1 SGHNT and CDR2 YYREEE (reference sequence). DNA of the CDR3: TGTGCCAGCAGTCCCGACAGAAACTATGGCTACACCTTC. Protein product: CASSPDRNYGYTF.

The rearrangement joins TRBV11-2 to TRBJ2-1; 14 bases agree with TRBD2. CDR3 length: 17 residues. With 5 bases clipped from V and 4 bases from J, the junction kept 7 bases outside the gene matches. Germline CDR1 reads SGHAT; CDR2 reads FQNNGV. CDR3: CASSPGTSGSGYNEQFF. CDR3 DNA: TGTGCCAGCAGCCCAGGGACTAGCGGGAGCGGGTACAATGAGCAGTTCTTC.

The V and J genes are TRBV12-3 or TRBV12-4 and TRBJ1-4, with D uncertain. The CDR3 consists of 13 residues. Trimming cost V 5 bases and J 8 bases, with 12 bases left between them. The CDR3 DNA is TGTGCCAGCAGTCCCCAAAGCCACGAAAAACTGTTTTTT. Translation: CASSPQSHEKLFF.

This clone came up a few times. The rearrangement joins TRBV9 to TRBJ2-7; TRBD1 aligns across 7 bases. Germline loops: CDR1 SGDLS, CDR2 YYNGEE. CDR3 length: 14 residues. V was pared by 1 base and J by 1 base, with 2 bases of the junction left unmatched. The CDR3 sequence is CASSVTGQSYEQYF. The CDR3 DNA sequence: TGTGCCAGCAGCGTAACGGGACAGTCCTACGAGCAGTACTTC.

V usage is TRBV29-1 and J usage is TRBJ1-1; the match to TRBD1 covers 8 bases. The CDR3 runs 12 residues. CDR1 is SQVTM and CDR2 is ANQGSEA in the germline V gene. The trim removed 7 bases at V and 5 bases at J, leaving 6 bases unmatched. CDR3 region: CSAWTGITEAFF. The CDR3 nucleotides are TGCAGCGCATGGACAGGGATAACTGAAGCTTTCTTT.

The chain has TRBV11-2 and TRBJ1-4, with D unresolved. Germline CDR1 and CDR2: SGHAT and FQNNGV. Trimming took off 5 bases at V and 0 bases at J, with 16 bases between the two ends. This CDR3 region has 17 residues. Written as DNA, the CDR3 is TGTGCCAGCAGCCCACATGAGGGAGTTGCAACTAATGAAAAACTGTTTTTT. Translation: CASSPHEGVATNEKLFF. Variable domain in full (rest from reference TRBV11-2 and TRBJ1-4): EAGVAQSPRYKIIEKRQSVAFWCNPISGHATLYWYQQILGQGPKLLIQFQNNGVVDDSQLPKDRFSAERLKGVDSTLKIQPAKLEDSAVYLCASSPHEGVATNEKLFFGSGTQLSVL.

The gene calls are TRBV29-1 and TRBJ2-7, with TRBD2 matching over 9 bases. CDR3 length: 15 residues. Looked up from germline, CDR1 is SQVTM and CDR2 is ANQGSEA. V lost 0 bases, J lost 2 bases, and 5 bases stayed unmatched. The CDR3 nucleotides are TGCAGCGTTGAAGAGGTGTTAGCGGGAGCCTACGAGCAGTACTTC. This encodes CSVEEVLAGAYEQYF.